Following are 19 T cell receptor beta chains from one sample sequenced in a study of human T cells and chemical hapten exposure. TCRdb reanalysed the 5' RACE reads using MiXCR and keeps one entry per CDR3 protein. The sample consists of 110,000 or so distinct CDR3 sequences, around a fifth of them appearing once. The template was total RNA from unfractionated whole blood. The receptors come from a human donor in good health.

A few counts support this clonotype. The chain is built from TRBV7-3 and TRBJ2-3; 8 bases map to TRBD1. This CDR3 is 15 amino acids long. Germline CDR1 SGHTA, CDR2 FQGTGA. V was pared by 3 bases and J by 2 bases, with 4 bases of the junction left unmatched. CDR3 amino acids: CASSFGQGITDTQYF. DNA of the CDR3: TGTGCCAGCAGCTTTGGACAGGGAATCACAGATACGCAGTATTTT. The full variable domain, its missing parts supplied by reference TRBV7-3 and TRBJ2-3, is GAGVSQTPSNKVTEKGKYVELRCDPISGHTALYWYRQSLGQGPEFLIYFQGTGAADDSGLPNDRFFAVRPEGSVSTLKIQRTERGDSAVYLCASSFGQGITDTQYFGPGTRLTVL.

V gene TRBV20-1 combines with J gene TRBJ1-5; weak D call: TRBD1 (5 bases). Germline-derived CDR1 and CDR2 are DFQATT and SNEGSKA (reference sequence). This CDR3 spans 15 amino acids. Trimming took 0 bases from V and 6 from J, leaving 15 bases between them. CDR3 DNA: TGCAGTGCTAGAGACAATTGGCAGGGTGGTCAGCCCCAGCATTTT. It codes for CSARDNWQGGQPQHF.

The CDR3 spells CSVEKGSGANVLTF. The CDR3 DNA follows: TGCAGCGTTGAGAAGGGGAGCGGGGCCAACGTCCTGACTTTC. The chain couples TRBV29-1 to TRBJ2-6, with D possibly being TRBD1 or TRBD2 (5 bases each). This CDR3 comprises 14 residues. The germline V gene has CDR1 SQVTM and CDR2 ANQGSEA. Trimming stripped 3 bases from V and 4 bases from J, with 10 bases between.

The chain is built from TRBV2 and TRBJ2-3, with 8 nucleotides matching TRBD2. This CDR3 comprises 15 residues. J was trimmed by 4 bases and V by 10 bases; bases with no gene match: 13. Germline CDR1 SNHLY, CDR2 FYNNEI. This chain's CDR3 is CATPREREFPDTQYF. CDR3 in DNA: TGTGCCACCCCACGCGAGCGGGAGTTTCCAGATACGCAGTATTTT.

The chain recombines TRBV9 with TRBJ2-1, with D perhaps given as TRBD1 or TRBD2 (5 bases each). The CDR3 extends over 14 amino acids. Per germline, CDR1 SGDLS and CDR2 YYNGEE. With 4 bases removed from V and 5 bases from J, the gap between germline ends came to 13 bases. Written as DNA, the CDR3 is TGTGCCAGCAGCCCCATGGGGGTAGACAATGAGCAGTTCTTC. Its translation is CASSPMGVDNEQFF. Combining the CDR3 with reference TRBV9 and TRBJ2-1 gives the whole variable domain DSGVTQTPKHLITATGQRVTLRCSPRSGDLSVYWYQQSLDQGLQFLIQYYNGEERAKGNILERFSAQQFPDLHSELNLSSLELGDSALYFCASSPMGVDNEQFFGPGTRLTVL.

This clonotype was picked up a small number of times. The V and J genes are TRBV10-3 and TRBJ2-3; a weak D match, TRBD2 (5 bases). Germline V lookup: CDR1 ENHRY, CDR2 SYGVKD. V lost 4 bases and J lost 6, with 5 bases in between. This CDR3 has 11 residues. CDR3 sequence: CAISGGDTQYF. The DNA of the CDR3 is TGTGCCATCAGTGGAGGGGATACGCAGTATTTT.

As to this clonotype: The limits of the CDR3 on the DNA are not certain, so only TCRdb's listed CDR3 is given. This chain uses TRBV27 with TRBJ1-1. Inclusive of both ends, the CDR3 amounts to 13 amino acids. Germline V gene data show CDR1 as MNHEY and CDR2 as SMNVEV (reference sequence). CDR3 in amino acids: CASILGRTGKAFF.

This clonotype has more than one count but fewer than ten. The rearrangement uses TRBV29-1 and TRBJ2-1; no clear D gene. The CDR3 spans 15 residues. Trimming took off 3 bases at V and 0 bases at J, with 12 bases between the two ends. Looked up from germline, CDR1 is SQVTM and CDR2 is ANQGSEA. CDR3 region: CSVEWLETSYNEQFF. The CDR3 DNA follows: TGCAGCGTTGAGTGGCTGGAGACCTCCTACAATGAGCAGTTCTTC.

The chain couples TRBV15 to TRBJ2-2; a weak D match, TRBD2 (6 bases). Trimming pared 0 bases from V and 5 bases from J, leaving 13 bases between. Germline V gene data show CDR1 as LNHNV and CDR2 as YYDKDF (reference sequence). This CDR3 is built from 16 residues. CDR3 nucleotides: TGTGCCACCAGCAGAGAGGAGGGAGTCGGGACCGGGGAGCTGTTTTTT. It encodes CATSREEGVGTGELFF.

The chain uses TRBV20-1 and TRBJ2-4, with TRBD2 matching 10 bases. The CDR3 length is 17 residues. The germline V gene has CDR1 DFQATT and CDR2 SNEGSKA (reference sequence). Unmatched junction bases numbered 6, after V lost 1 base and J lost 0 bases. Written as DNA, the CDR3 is TGCAGTGCTAGAGGAACTAGCGGGACCCTAGCCAAAAACATTCAGTACTTC. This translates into CSARGTSGTLAKNIQYF.

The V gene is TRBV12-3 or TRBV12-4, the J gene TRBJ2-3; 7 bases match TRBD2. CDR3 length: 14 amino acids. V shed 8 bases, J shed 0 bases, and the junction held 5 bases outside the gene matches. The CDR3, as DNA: TGTGCCAGCCGGACGCGGGAGAGCACAGATACGCAGTATTTT. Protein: CASRTRESTDTQYF.

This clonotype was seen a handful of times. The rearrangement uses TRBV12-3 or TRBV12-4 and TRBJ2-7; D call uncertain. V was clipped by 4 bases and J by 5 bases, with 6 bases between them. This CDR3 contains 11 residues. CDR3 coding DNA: TGTGCCAGCAGTTATAGTGACGAGCAGTACTTC. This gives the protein CASSYSDEQYF.

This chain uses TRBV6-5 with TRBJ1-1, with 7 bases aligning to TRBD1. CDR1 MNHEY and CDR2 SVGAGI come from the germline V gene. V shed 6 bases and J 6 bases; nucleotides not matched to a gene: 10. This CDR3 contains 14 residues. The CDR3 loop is CASRPRDSPSEAFF. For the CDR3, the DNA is TGTGCCAGCAGGCCCCGGGACAGCCCCTCTGAAGCTTTCTTT.

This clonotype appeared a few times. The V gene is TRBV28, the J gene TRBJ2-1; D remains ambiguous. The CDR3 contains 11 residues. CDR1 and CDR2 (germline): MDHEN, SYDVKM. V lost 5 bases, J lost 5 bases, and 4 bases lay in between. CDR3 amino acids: CASSVDNEQFF. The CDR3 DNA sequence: TGTGCCAGCAGTGTCGACAATGAGCAGTTCTTC.

The CDR3 reads CSAIGIDRALYEQYF. CDR3 sequence (DNA): TGCAGTGCCATCGGCATTGACAGGGCCCTCTACGAGCAGTACTTC. The V and J genes are TRBV20-1 and TRBJ2-7, with TRBD1 matching over 7 bases. Looked up from germline, CDR1 is DFQATT and CDR2 is SNEGSKA (reference sequence). V was clipped by 6 bases and J by 3 bases; unmatched bases: 14. This CDR3 spans 15 amino acids.

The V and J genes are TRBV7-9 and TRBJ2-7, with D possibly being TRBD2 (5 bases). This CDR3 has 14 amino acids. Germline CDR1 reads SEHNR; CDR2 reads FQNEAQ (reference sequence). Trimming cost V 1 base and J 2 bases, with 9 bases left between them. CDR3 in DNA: TGTGCCAGCAGCTTAGTTGCTAGCACCTACGAGCAGTACTTC. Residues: CASSLVASTYEQYF.

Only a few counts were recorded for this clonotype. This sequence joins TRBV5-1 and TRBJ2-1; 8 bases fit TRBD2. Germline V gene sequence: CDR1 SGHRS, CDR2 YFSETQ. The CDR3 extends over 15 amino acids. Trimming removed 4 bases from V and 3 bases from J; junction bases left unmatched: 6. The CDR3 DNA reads TGCGCCAGCAGCCCGAGCGGGAGTGACTACAATGAGCAGTTCTTC. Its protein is CASSPSGSDYNEQFF.

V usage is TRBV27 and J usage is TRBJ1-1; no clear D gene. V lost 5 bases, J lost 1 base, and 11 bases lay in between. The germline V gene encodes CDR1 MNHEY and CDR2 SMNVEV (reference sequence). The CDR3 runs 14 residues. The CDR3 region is CASSIRLRNTEAFF. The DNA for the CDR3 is TGTGCCAGCAGTATCAGACTGAGGAACACTGAAGCTTTCTTT.

Here the CDR3 DNA reads TGTGCCAGCAGTTTGGCGGCAGGGGAGGGTGAAAAACTGTTTTTT. The encoded protein is CASSLAAGEGEKLFF. This chain uses TRBV12-3 or TRBV12-4 with TRBJ1-4; D perhaps matches TRBD1 (6 bases). V lost 3 bases and J 7 bases, leaving 15 bases between the germline ends. The CDR3 is 15 amino acids.